The 12 T cell receptor beta chains given below trace back to one sample, sequenced in a study of T cell responses to AZD1222 COVID-19 vaccine (dated by TCRdb to 2020 to 2022). Libraries were constructed by the immunoSEQ multiplex PCR assay. In TCRdb, the immuneACCESS table is reduced to in-frame sequences with V and J assigned. These tables do not hold every clone; where another copy was compared, an unresolved V gene accounts for under half, and the others remain unexplained. The sample table shows 150,000 to 200,000 clones, and roughly 94% are seen once. The ten most abundant clones make up 0.64% of the sample. The meaning of the sample's time point label: baseline before first vaccination. Source: peripheral blood, taken on day 0 of AZD1222 vaccination. These receptors came from an adult in good health.

This chain joins TRBV7-6 and TRBJ1-1, with 8 bases that match TRBD1. Germline trimming cut 4 bases from V and 1 base from J; bases unmatched to any gene: 5. The germline CDR1 and CDR2 sequences are SGHVS and FNYEAQ. The CDR3 length is 15 residues. CDR3 DNA sequence: TGTGCCAGCAGCTATGGGACAGGATGGAACACTGAAGCTTTCTTT. Translation: CASSYGTGWNTEAFF.

V is TRBV6-6 and J is TRBJ1-1, with a possible D match to TRBD1 (5 bases). V dropped 5 bases and J dropped 2 bases, with 12 bases sitting between them. This CDR3 has 14 amino acids. Per germline, CDR1 MNHNY and CDR2 SVGAGI (reference sequence). CDR3 bases: TGTGCCAGCAGTCCAGGGACGGCCAACACTGAAGCTTTCTTT. Protein sequence: CASSPGTANTEAFF.

CDR3 DNA sequence: TGTGCCAGTCGCCCGGGACAGTTAACCCTCTTCTCTAATTCACCCCTCCACTTT. Protein: CASRPGQLTLFSNSPLHF. The chain carries TRBV27 and TRBJ1-6; the match to TRBD1 covers 7 bases. The CDR3 has 18 amino acids. With 9 bases clipped from V and 6 bases from J, the junction kept 20 bases outside the gene matches. Looked up from germline, CDR1 is MNHEY and CDR2 is SMNVEV (reference sequence).

The chain links TRBV11-1 to TRBJ1-1, with 8 nucleotides matching TRBD1. The CDR3 runs to 15 residues. The germline CDR1 and CDR2 sequences are SGHAT and FQDESV (reference sequence). With 5 bases clipped from V and 4 bases from J, the junction kept 9 bases outside the gene matches. CDR3 sequence (DNA): TGTGCCAGCAGCCGGGACAGGTTGGAGTTCACTGAAGCTTTCTTT. As protein: CASSRDRLEFTEAFF.

Only a few counts were recorded for this clone. Distinct nucleotide sequences in the sample also encode this CDR3. The V call is TRBV5-5, the J call TRBJ1-4, with D tentatively TRBD1 (5 bases). The CDR3 consists of 16 residues. Germline V gene data show CDR1 as SGHKS and CDR2 as YYEKEE (reference sequence). V was cut by 2 bases and J by 3 bases, with 14 bases left in between. This CDR3 reads CASSFPGRQANEKLFF. In DNA form, the CDR3 reads TGTGCCAGCAGCTTCCCGGGACGCCAGGCTAATGAAAAACTGTTTTTT.

The chain couples TRBV24-1 to TRBJ2-5; 8 bases map to TRBD2. The CDR3 is made up of 16 amino acids. CDR1 and CDR2 (germline): KGHDR, SFDVKD. The V and J ends lost 10 bases and 5 bases, in that order; junction bases with no gene match: 17. In DNA form, the CDR3 reads TGTGCCACGCAACTGGCGCGGGGACTAGTCCGGGAGACCCAGTACTTC. Its protein product is CATQLARGLVRETQYF.

The chain employs TRBV5-4 and TRBJ2-7; 12 bases align to TRBD2. Losses at the gene ends were 4 bases for V and 0 bases for J; bases not matched to a gene: 8. CDR1 is SGHNT, CDR2 YYREEE, per germline (reference sequence). The CDR3 is 17 amino acids. Here the CDR3 DNA reads TGTGCCAGCAGCGGGCTAGCGGGAGGGCCCGGCTCCTACGAGCAGTACTTC. Amino acid sequence: CASSGLAGGPGSYEQYF.

The chain is built from TRBV11-3 and TRBJ2-7; 7 bases align to TRBD2. This CDR3 spans 16 amino acids. Per germline, CDR1 SGHNT and CDR2 YENEEA. V lost 5 bases and J lost 1; bases outside the gene matches: 11. The CDR3 bases are TGTGCCAGCAGCCCGGGGCGAGGCGGGAGTTCCTACGAGCAGTACTTC. Protein product: CASSPGRGGSSYEQYF.

The chain links TRBV29-1 to TRBJ1-1; 8 nucleotides line up with TRBD1. This CDR3 region has 14 residues. Germline CDR1 is SQVTM and CDR2 is ANQGSEA. The J segment lost 6 bases and the V segment lost 6 bases, leaving 12 bases of the junction unmatched. DNA of the CDR3: TGCAGCGTACTGAAGGAGGGACAGGCATCTGAAGCTTTCTTT. As protein: CSVLKEGQASEAFF.

The V and J genes are TRBV15 and TRBJ2-3; TRBD2 is a possible D gene (6 bases). The V and J ends lost 8 bases and 1 base respectively, with 13 bases between them. CDR3 length: 14 residues. The V gene's germline CDR1 is LNHNV and CDR2 YYDKDF (reference sequence). This chain's CDR3 is CATALRDRTDTQYF. In DNA, the CDR3 is TGTGCCACCGCCTTGCGGGATCGCACAGATACGCAGTATTTT.

J is TRBJ2-1 and V is TRBV11-2; perhaps TRBD2 as D (6 bases). The CDR3 totals 13 residues. Germline assignment: CDR1 SGHAT and CDR2 FQNNGV. The V end was cut by 3 bases, the J end by 9 bases, with 12 bases between. For the CDR3, the DNA is TGTGCCAGCAGCTTTGATTTGGGACTTGAGCAGTTCTTC. Its translation is CASSFDLGLEQFF.

This chain joins TRBV27 and TRBJ2-1, with D perhaps matching TRBD1 or TRBD2 (6 bases each). This CDR3 region has 15 residues. Trimming removed 0 bases from V and 8 bases from J, with 14 bases in between. Per the germline V gene, CDR1 is MNHEY and CDR2 is SMNVEV (reference sequence). CDR3 sequence reads: CASSLSGGGFDEQFF. For the CDR3, the DNA is TGTGCCAGCAGTTTATCCGGGGGCGGCTTCGATGAGCAGTTCTTC.